Listed here are 25 T cell receptor beta chains from one sample, sequenced in a study of T cells after yellow fever vaccination. Via MiXCR, TCRdb re-called the 5' RACE reads, giving one row per CDR3 protein. Among around 500,000 distinct CDR3 sequences listed, just over 20% were seen once. This material consisted of PBMCs, taken more than 20 days after the first yellow fever vaccination. The receptors stem from a man younger than 30 who received the YFV17D yellow fever vaccine.

This clonotype has only a few counts. The CDR3 is CASSMGQGANDEQYF. CDR3 nucleotides: TGCGCCAGCAGCATGGGACAGGGGGCCAACGACGAGCAGTACTTC. The rearrangement joins TRBV5-1 to TRBJ2-7; 12 bases match TRBD1. Germline V lookup: CDR1 SGHRS, CDR2 YFSETQ. Losses at the gene ends were 4 bases for V and 5 bases for J; bases not matched to a gene: 7. The CDR3 is 15 residues long.

J is TRBJ2-3 and V is TRBV4-2, with 10 nucleotides matching TRBD2. This CDR3 region has 17 residues. V lost 3 bases and J lost 4; bases outside the gene matches: 10. Looked up from germline, CDR1 is LGHNA and CDR2 is YNFKEQ. The CDR3: CASSQPPSGGGPDTQYF. The CDR3 region has the DNA TGTGCCAGCAGCCAGCCCCCTAGCGGGGGAGGCCCAGATACGCAGTATTTT.

V usage is TRBV3-1 and J usage is TRBJ1-2; D not certain. The CDR3 has 11 amino acids. The germline CDR1 and CDR2 sequences are LGHDT and YNNKEL (reference sequence). The V and J ends lost 0 bases and 10 bases respectively, with 6 bases between them. For the CDR3, the DNA is TGTGCCAGCAGCCAAGAACGACTCTACACCTTC. Translation: CASSQERLYTF.

The chain uses TRBV11-2 and TRBJ2-5, with 11 bases fitting TRBD2. The CDR3 has 16 amino acids. Germline values: CDR1 SGHAT, CDR2 FQNNGV. The ends lost 1 base at V and 8 bases at J; junction bases unmatched: 9. The CDR3 sequence: CASSLGSGGATATQYF. CDR3 in DNA: TGTGCCAGCAGCTTAGGTAGCGGGGGGGCCACAGCCACCCAGTACTTC. The variable domain in full, completed from reference TRBV11-2 and TRBJ2-5, reads EAGVAQSPRYKIIEKRQSVAFWCNPISGHATLYWYQQILGQGPKLLIQFQNNGVVDDSQLPKDRFSAERLKGVDSTLKIQPAKLEDSAVYLCASSLGSGGATATQYFGPGTRLLVL.

The V and J genes are TRBV12-3 or TRBV12-4 and TRBJ1-3, with 10 positions matching TRBD1. The CDR3 runs to 12 residues. V shed 5 bases and J 9 bases; nucleotides not matched to a gene: 1. The CDR3 coding sequence is TGTGCCAGCAGTCGGACAGGGGGCACCATATATTTT. Translated, it gives CASSRTGGTIYF.

In this sample, this clonotype turned up a few times. J is TRBJ2-5 and V is TRBV29-1; TRBD2 agrees at 7 bases. Germline loops: CDR1 SQVTM, CDR2 ANQGSEA. CDR3 length: 11 amino acids. V dropped 7 bases and J dropped 4; count of bases not matched to a gene: 3. CDR3 amino acids: CSGGGSETQYF. CDR3 DNA sequence: TGCAGCGGCGGGGGATCAGAGACCCAGTACTTC.

V gene TRBV6-2 or TRBV6-3 combines with J gene TRBJ2-7; 10 bases are shared with TRBD2. The V gene end was trimmed by 4 bases and the J gene end by 3 bases; junction bases not matched to a gene: 15. The germline V gene has CDR1 MNHEY and CDR2 SVGEGT. CDR3 length equals 18 residues. CDR3 bases: TGTGCCAGCAGTTTCCCCGGTGGAGCGGGGGGGACTGACTACGAGCAGTACGTC. Translating it yields CASSFPGGAGGTDYEQYV.

This chain connects TRBV15 to TRBJ2-2, with D perhaps assigned TRBD1 or TRBD2 (5 bases each). The CDR3 length is 15 residues. Trimming stripped 8 bases from V and 5 bases from J, with 18 bases between. Per germline, CDR1 LNHNV and CDR2 YYDKDF (reference sequence). In DNA, the CDR3 is TGTGCCACCCGACCCGGGGCAGGGTGGACCGGGGAGCTGTTTTTT. Translation gives CATRPGAGWTGELFF.

The chain has TRBV5-1 and TRBJ1-1; 8 bases align to TRBD1. The CDR3 consists of 17 residues. The trim removed 3 bases at V and 1 base at J, leaving 11 bases unmatched. Germline-derived CDR1 and CDR2 are SGHRS and YFSETQ. The CDR3 sequence is CASSYGQGLVRNTEAFF. For the CDR3, the DNA is TGCGCCAGCAGCTACGGACAGGGACTCGTTCGGAACACTGAAGCTTTCTTT.

This clonotype was recorded a few times. The genes are TRBV4-2 and TRBJ2-1, with a tentative D call TRBD1 (6 bases). The V and J ends lost 0 bases and 9 bases respectively, with 27 bases between them. The CDR3 has 19 residues. The germline V gene encodes CDR1 LGHNA and CDR2 YNFKEQ. The chain's CDR3 is CASSQDGTGGAPLQGEQFF. CDR3 coding DNA: TGTGCCAGCAGCCAAGATGGTACGGGCGGAGCGCCCTTACAGGGTGAGCAGTTCTTC.

This clonotype was seen a few times. The gene calls are TRBV3-1 and TRBJ2-7; D may be TRBD1 (6 bases). Looked up from germline, CDR1 is LGHDT and CDR2 is YNNKEL (reference sequence). V dropped 3 bases and J dropped 7 bases, with 16 bases sitting between them. The CDR3 has 14 residues. Written as DNA, the CDR3 is TGTGCCAGCAGCCACCAGGGACACCTCTGGGAGCAGTACGTC. Protein sequence: CASSHQGHLWEQYV.

The rearrangement uses TRBV6-2 or TRBV6-3 and TRBJ1-1, with a weak D call TRBD1 (5 bases). The CDR3 totals 11 residues. The V end was cut by 2 bases, the J end by 11 bases, with 9 bases between. Germline values: CDR1 MNHEY, CDR2 SVGEGT. CDR3 region: CASSYVGQAFF. Here the CDR3 DNA reads TGTGCCAGCAGTTACGTGGGGCAGGCTTTCTTT.

This sequence joins TRBV6-2 or TRBV6-3 and TRBJ2-3, with 8 bases that match TRBD2. V gave up 8 bases and J gave up 0 bases; unmatched junction bases: 13. This CDR3 has 17 residues. Germline CDR1 MNHEY, CDR2 SVGEGT. Here the CDR3 reads CASSPYTGGPSTDTQYF. CDR3 bases: TGTGCCAGCTCTCCTTATACGGGGGGGCCAAGCACAGATACGCAGTATTTT.

The rearrangement links TRBV5-1 to TRBJ1-1; D unresolved. The germline CDR1 and CDR2 sequences are SGHRS and YFSETQ. This CDR3 comprises 15 residues. V lost 3 bases and J 6 bases, leaving 18 bases between the germline ends. CDR3 nucleotide sequence: TGCGCCAGCAGCTCGCCGGACGCTAGGATCGCTGAAGCTTTCTTT. This sequence encodes CASSSPDARIAEAFF.

This clonotype was detected many times. The V gene is TRBV5-5, the J gene TRBJ1-1; 7 bases fit TRBD1. This CDR3 contains 15 residues. Trimming removed 4 bases from V and 3 bases from J; junction bases left unmatched: 9. Per germline, CDR1 SGHKS and CDR2 YYEKEE (reference sequence). The chain's CDR3 is CASSQVTGSDTEAFF. The CDR3 nucleotides read TGTGCCAGCAGCCAGGTGACAGGGTCGGACACTGAAGCTTTCTTT.

V is TRBV11-2 and J is TRBJ2-2, with TRBD1 matching over 7 bases. There are 15 residues in the CDR3. J was trimmed by 6 bases and V by 5 bases; bases with no gene match: 9. The germline gives CDR1 SGHAT, CDR2 FQNNGV. CDR3 protein: CASSPNRGLAGELFF. The CDR3, as DNA: TGTGCCAGCAGCCCAAACAGGGGTTTGGCCGGGGAGCTGTTTTTT.

This clonotype has only a few counts. The chain has TRBV5-1 and TRBJ2-2, with D hard to call. V was trimmed by 4 bases and J by 0 bases, leaving 13 bases between them. From germline, CDR1 is SGHRS and CDR2 YFSETQ. This CDR3 spans 16 amino acids. The DNA for the CDR3 is TGCGCCAGCAGCAGCTCCGGGCCCCCGAACACCGGGGAGCTGTTTTTT. Translating it yields CASSSSGPPNTGELFF.

The chain recombines TRBV28 with TRBJ1-1, with a weak D call TRBD1 (5 bases). The V gene's germline CDR1 is MDHEN and CDR2 SYDVKM. The CDR3 has 15 amino acids. Trimming took 7 bases from V and 7 from J, leaving 22 bases between them. DNA of the CDR3: TGTGCCAGCACCTCGGCCGGGGCGCATCCAATTGAAGCTTTCTTT. Translation gives CASTSAGAHPIEAFF.

This clonotype was seen a few times. V gene TRBV20-1 combines with J gene TRBJ2-1, with 8 bases identical to TRBD1. In germline, CDR1 is DFQATT, CDR2 SNEGSKA (reference sequence). This CDR3 region has 16 residues. V was pared by 4 bases and J by 0 bases, with 8 bases of the junction left unmatched. CDR3 sequence reads: CSAKHTGGNSYNEQFF. The CDR3 bases are TGCAGTGCTAAACACACAGGGGGGAACTCCTACAATGAGCAGTTCTTC.

This clonotype was seen more than once but under ten times. The J gene is TRBJ1-3, the V gene TRBV7-9, with unresolved D. V was trimmed by 8 bases and J by 2 bases, leaving 7 bases between them. CDR1 and CDR2 (germline): SEHNR, FQNEAQ (reference sequence). The CDR3 sequence is 12 residues long. The CDR3 region is CASGSTGNTIYF. CDR3 nucleotides: TGTGCCAGCGGATCGACTGGAAACACCATATATTTT.

The chain is built from TRBV7-8 and TRBJ2-7; TRBD2 aligns across 10 bases. Germline V gene data show CDR1 as SGHVS and CDR2 as FQNEAQ. The CDR3 consists of 15 residues. V lost 1 base, J lost 3 bases, and 3 bases stayed unmatched. The CDR3 DNA reads as TGTGCCAGCAGCTTAGGTGGGACTAGCGTCTACGAGCAGTACGTC. Translating gives CASSLGGTSVYEQYV.

The chain carries TRBV7-2 and TRBJ2-5; the D gene is possibly TRBD2 (8 bases). With 11 bases removed from V and 1 base from J, the gap between germline ends came to 14 bases. This CDR3 comprises 13 residues. Germline V gene lookup returns CDR1 SGHTA and CDR2 FQGNSA. CDR3 DNA sequence: TGTGCCGGCGGGGGGACAGCCCAAGAGACCCAGTACTTC. This translates into CAGGGTAQETQYF.

Remarks on this clonotype: The junction shows a germline mismatch at one end, possibly a read error. This chain uses TRBV4-1 with TRBJ2-1, with 7 bases lining up with TRBD1. CDR1 and CDR2 from the germline V gene are MGHRA and YSYEKL. This CDR3 has 14 amino acids. The CDR3 DNA sequence: TGCGCCAGCAGCCAAGATCATTTTGTCAGCCAGGGGGTCTTC. It is translated as CASSQDHFVSQGVF.

J is TRBJ2-7 and V is TRBV7-2, with D possibly TRBD2 on 5 matching bases. Germline assignment: CDR1 SGHTA and CDR2 FQGNSA. The CDR3 is made up of 14 amino acids. Trimming took 3 bases from V and 1 from J, leaving 10 bases between them. The CDR3 nucleotides are TGTGCCAGCAGCTTCCGACGGGAATCCTACGAGCAGTACTTC. This gives the protein CASSFRRESYEQYF.

This clonotype was seen a few times. This chain joins TRBV19 and TRBJ1-5, with 9 bases lining up with TRBD1. This CDR3 has 15 residues. J gave up 5 bases and V 4 bases, and 6 bases lay outside the gene matches. Germline V lookup: CDR1 LNHDA, CDR2 SQIVND (reference sequence). The CDR3 sequence: CASSTQGAEDQPQHF. The CDR3, as DNA: TGTGCCAGTAGTACACAGGGGGCAGAGGATCAGCCCCAGCATTTT.